One and the same sample provided the 31 T cell receptor beta chains below, sequenced in a study of human T cells and chemical hapten exposure. TCRdb itself ran the RACE reads through MiXCR, one entry per CDR3 protein. This sample has 82,000 or so distinct CDR3 sequences; 10% to 15% occur once, and the top ten carry around 5.8%. This sample's time point: patch test 3, about 24 weeks after DPC sensitization. Treatment meaning: therapeutic diphenylcyclopropenone sensitization with weekly scalp DPC. The specimen was whole blood, collected in connection with sensitization to the hapten diphenylcyclopropenone (DPC). The receptors stem from a woman in her forties or fifties with alopecia areata. Some clones in this sample may be carry-over from other donors' samples.

This clonotype appeared a few times. The chain couples TRBV7-6 to TRBJ2-1, with 9 positions matching TRBD2. Germline CDR1 reads SGHVS; CDR2 reads FNYEAQ. Germline trimming cut 6 bases from V and 9 bases from J; bases unmatched to any gene: 12. This CDR3 is 15 amino acids long. Here the CDR3 DNA reads TGTGCCAGCAGACCCATAGCGGGAGTAGTTGCTGAGCAGTTCTTC. Protein sequence: CASRPIAGVVAEQFF.

Concerning this clonotype: Given a much more abundant clone one base away, this may be a read error. This CDR3 reads CASSPGQGNSRANVLTF. The DNA for the CDR3 is TGTGCCAGCTCACCGGGACAGGGTAACTCTAGGGCCAACGTCCTGACTTTC. The chain joins TRBV18 to TRBJ2-6; 9 bases align to TRBD1. The CDR3 contains 17 residues. CDR1 is KGHSH, CDR2 LQKENI, per germline.

This clonotype was counted between two and nine times. The chain links TRBV5-1 to TRBJ2-6, with 10 bases lining up with TRBD1. From germline, CDR1 is SGHRS and CDR2 YFSETQ. V lost 5 bases, J lost 1 base, and 15 bases stayed unmatched. This CDR3 contains 20 residues. The chain's CDR3 is CASSSFPTGGKGSGANVLTF. CDR3 DNA sequence: TGCGCCAGCAGTTCCTTCCCGACAGGGGGCAAGGGGTCTGGGGCCAACGTCCTGACTTTC.

The chain recombines TRBV18 with TRBJ1-1; D remains unclear. The V end lost 3 bases, the J end lost 1 base, and 9 bases lay between the germline ends. CDR1 KGHSH and CDR2 LQKENI come from the germline V gene. This CDR3 is 14 amino acids long. CDR3 residues: CASSPRRGNTEAFF. The CDR3 DNA follows: TGTGCCAGCTCACCTAGACGAGGGAACACTGAAGCTTTCTTT.

The V call is TRBV11-2, the J call TRBJ1-5; D call uncertain. Germline V gene lookup returns CDR1 SGHAT and CDR2 FQNNGV. V was clipped by 1 base and J by 11 bases, with 12 bases between them. The CDR3 spans 13 residues. The CDR3 region has the DNA TGTGCCAGCAGCTTAGCGGACGGCAGTACCCAGCATTTT. It codes for CASSLADGSTQHF.

This clonotype has a count of ten or more. The junction departs from the called germline gene at one end, perhaps through a read error. The V gene is TRBV18, the J gene TRBJ1-2; 9 bases map to TRBD1. This CDR3 region has 13 residues. Germline values: CDR1 KGHSH, CDR2 LQKENI. CDR3 protein: CASSPGQGYDYTF. In DNA, the CDR3 is TGTGCCAGCTCACCGGGACAGGGTTATGACTACACCTTC.

This clonotype was recorded many times. Here the CDR3 reads CASRPGRSGANVLTF. The CDR3 coding sequence is TGTGCCAGCAGGCCAGGGCGCTCTGGGGCCAACGTCCTGACTTTC. This chain uses TRBV7-9 with TRBJ2-6, with a weak D call TRBD1 (5 bases). CDR1 is SEHNR and CDR2 is FQNEAQ in the germline V gene (reference sequence). V lost 6 bases and J 0 bases, leaving 9 bases between the germline ends. The CDR3 has 15 amino acids. The whole variable domain, remainder taken from reference TRBV7-9 and TRBJ2-6, is DTGVSQNPRHKITKRGQNVTFRCDPISEHNRLYWYRQTLGQGPEFLTYFQNEAQLEKSRLLSDRFSAERPKGSFSTLEIQRTEQGDSAMYLCASRPGRSGANVLTFGAGSRLTVL.

Ten or more counts support this clonotype. V gene TRBV11-2 combines with J gene TRBJ2-7, with D unclear. Germline-derived CDR1 and CDR2 are SGHAT and FQNNGV. CDR3 length: 11 residues. V gave up 3 bases and J gave up 3 bases, with 3 bases separating them. The CDR3 region is CASSLDYEQYF. The DNA for the CDR3 is TGTGCCAGCAGCTTGGACTACGAGCAGTACTTC.

A few counts support this clonotype. As DNA, the CDR3 is TGTGCCAGTAGTTGGGGAAGGAACGAAAAACTGTTTTTT. Amino acids: CASSWGRNEKLFF. The chain links TRBV19 to TRBJ1-4; D ambiguous. This CDR3 has 13 residues. The ends were cut back, 5 bases at V and 8 bases at J, with 12 bases in the middle. Germline CDR1 is LNHDA and CDR2 is SQIVND (reference sequence). The complete variable domain, with remaining parts taken from reference TRBV19 and TRBJ1-4, reads DGGITQSPKYLFRKEGQNVTLSCEQNLNHDAMYWYRQDPGQGLRLIYYSQIVNDFQKGDIAEGYSVSREKKESFPLTVTSAQKNPTAFYLCASSWGRNEKLFFGSGTQLSVL.

This clonotype has a count of ten or more. The chain is built from TRBV19 and TRBJ2-1, with 9 nucleotides matching TRBD1. With 6 bases clipped from V and 9 bases from J, the junction kept 15 bases outside the gene matches. CDR1 is LNHDA, CDR2 SQIVND, per germline (reference sequence). CDR3 size: 16 residues. The chain's CDR3 is CASRTSAGQGMSEQFF. The CDR3, as DNA: TGTGCCAGTAGGACTTCCGCGGGACAGGGAATGTCTGAGCAGTTCTTC.

This clonotype was recorded a few times. V usage is TRBV3-1 and J usage is TRBJ2-1; unclear D gene. This CDR3 is built from 14 residues. Per germline, CDR1 LGHDT and CDR2 YNNKEL (reference sequence). The ends were cut back, 0 bases at V and 3 bases at J, with 6 bases in the middle. The CDR3 loop reads CASSQEMSYNEQFF. In DNA, the CDR3 is TGTGCCAGCAGCCAAGAAATGAGCTACAATGAGCAGTTCTTC.

This clonotype has a count of ten or more. V is TRBV7-9 and J is TRBJ1-1; no definite D call. The CDR3 is made up of 15 amino acids. The V end lost 5 bases, the J end lost 1 base, and 14 bases lay between the germline ends. Germline V gene sequence: CDR1 SEHNR, CDR2 FQNEAQ (reference sequence). DNA of the CDR3: TGTGCCAGCAGCCCATCCCTAGGCAAGAACACTGAAGCTTTCTTT. The encoded protein is CASSPSLGKNTEAFF.

This clonotype was seen at least ten times. V is TRBV4-2 and J is TRBJ1-1, with a possible D match to TRBD1 (5 bases). The CDR3 length is 18 residues. CDR1 is LGHNA and CDR2 is YNFKEQ in the germline V gene. V was pared by 0 bases and J by 3 bases, with 20 bases between. The chain's CDR3 is CASSQDTGAGGEDTEAFF. CDR3 coding DNA: TGTGCCAGCAGCCAAGATACTGGGGCAGGCGGAGAGGACACTGAAGCTTTCTTT.

This clonotype was counted only a few times. This chain joins TRBV12-3 or TRBV12-4 and TRBJ2-2; TRBD2 is a possible D gene (6 bases). There are 15 residues in the CDR3. Trimming took 3 bases from V and 6 from J, leaving 14 bases between them. The CDR3 bases are TGTGCCAGCAGTTTTTACTCCTCGGGGGCCGGGGAGCTGTTTTTT. It is translated as CASSFYSSGAGELFF.

This clonotype was found many times. The chain uses TRBV20-1 and TRBJ2-7; 13 bases are a match to TRBD2. CDR1 DFQATT and CDR2 SNEGSKA come from the germline V gene (reference sequence). The CDR3 consists of 13 residues. The CDR3 region is CSAGLAGAYEQYF. CDR3 DNA: TGCAGCGCTGGACTAGCGGGAGCCTACGAGCAGTACTTC.

This clonotype turned up a few times. The gene calls are TRBV20-1 and TRBJ1-2; D call uncertain. The germline gives CDR1 DFQATT, CDR2 SNEGSKA (reference sequence). This CDR3 is built from 13 residues. Between the trimmed V and J ends, which lost 6 bases and 3 bases, there was a span of 14 bases. The CDR3 region is CSARVESYYGYTF. The CDR3 DNA follows: TGCAGTGCCCGAGTCGAGTCTTACTATGGCTACACCTTC.

The chain carries TRBV4-2 and TRBJ2-1, with D perhaps matching TRBD2 (5 bases). Germline V gene data show CDR1 as LGHNA and CDR2 as YNFKEQ. CDR3 length equals 16 residues. Trimming cost V 0 bases and J 6 bases, with 15 bases left between them. CDR3 nucleotides: TGTGCCAGCAGCCAAGATCACGGGATAGGAGTCAATGAGCAGTTCTTC. It is translated as CASSQDHGIGVNEQFF.

The chain carries TRBV27 and TRBJ1-3; D gene ambiguous. Trimming stripped 8 bases from V and 0 bases from J, with 8 bases between. Germline CDR1 MNHEY, CDR2 SMNVEV (reference sequence). The CDR3 is made up of 13 amino acids. The CDR3 nucleotides read TGTGCCAGCGCACCACTCTCTGGAAACACCATATATTTT. It encodes CASAPLSGNTIYF.

This clonotype turned up a few times. The rearrangement links TRBV28 to TRBJ2-7, with a tentative D call TRBD1 (6 bases). The length of the CDR3 is 13 residues. Germline V gene data show CDR1 as MDHEN and CDR2 as SYDVKM. The ends were cut back, 6 bases at V and 8 bases at J, with 17 bases in the middle. CDR3 residues: CASSLGQALKQYF. The DNA for the CDR3 is TGTGCCAGCAGCCTGGGACAAGCCCTCAAGCAGTACTTC.

This clonotype was counted only a few times. The chain uses TRBV28 and TRBJ2-7; 7 bases line up with TRBD2. Germline V gene lookup returns CDR1 MDHEN and CDR2 SYDVKM. This CDR3 spans 16 amino acids. V shed 6 bases and J 3 bases; nucleotides not matched to a gene: 14. CDR3 amino acids: CASRSTLGGGLYEQYF. The CDR3 region has the DNA TGTGCCAGCAGATCTACCTTGGGGGGAGGGCTCTACGAGCAGTACTTC.

There are a few counts of this clonotype. This chain uses TRBV6-5 with TRBJ2-7, with 9 bases aligning to TRBD2. The V and J ends lost 2 bases and 4 bases, in that order; junction bases with no gene match: 3. The CDR3 has 14 amino acids. Germline values: CDR1 MNHEY, CDR2 SVGAGI. DNA of the CDR3: TGTGCCAGCAGTTACGAAAGCGGGGGGTACGAGCAGTACTTC. Translated, it gives CASSYESGGYEQYF.

The chain couples TRBV20-1 to TRBJ1-5, with D perhaps matching TRBD1 (5 bases). V was shortened by 2 bases and J by 4 bases, with 12 bases between the two germline ends. This CDR3 has 14 residues. Looked up from germline, CDR1 is DFQATT and CDR2 is SNEGSKA (reference sequence). The CDR3 DNA follows: TGCAGTGCTAGAACGGGGGTCGGAAATCAGCCCCAGCATTTT. It translates to CSARTGVGNQPQHF.

The V call is TRBV19, the J call TRBJ2-1, with TRBD1 as a possible D gene (5 bases). Deletions cut 7 bases from V and 1 base from J, with 14 bases between. Looked up from germline, CDR1 is LNHDA and CDR2 is SQIVND (reference sequence). The CDR3 totals 15 residues. The CDR3 nucleotides are TGTGCCAGTACCCAGGACATAAATTCCTACAATGAGCAGTTCTTC. Its translation is CASTQDINSYNEQFF. The complete variable domain, with remaining parts taken from reference TRBV19 and TRBJ2-1, reads DGGITQSPKYLFRKEGQNVTLSCEQNLNHDAMYWYRQDPGQGLRLIYYSQIVNDFQKGDIAEGYSVSREKKESFPLTVTSAQKNPTAFYLCASTQDINSYNEQFFGPGTRLTVL.

The chain carries TRBV5-1 and TRBJ2-3; D uncertain. This CDR3 has 13 residues. The germline CDR1 and CDR2 sequences are SGHRS and YFSETQ. The V and J ends lost 7 bases and 2 bases respectively, with 11 bases between them. In DNA, the CDR3 is TGCGCCAGCCAACGGACCACCACAGATACGCAGTATTTT. Translation gives CASQRTTTDTQYF.

This clonotype came up a few times. The chain carries TRBV12-3 or TRBV12-4 and TRBJ1-1, with D maybe TRBD1 (5 bases). The CDR3 runs to 12 residues. With 3 bases removed from V and 8 bases from J, the gap between germline ends came to 10 bases. In DNA, the CDR3 is TGTGCCAGCAGTTTCAGCAGGGACGAAGCTTTCTTT. Its protein product is CASSFSRDEAFF.

There are a few counts of this clonotype. The V call is TRBV19, the J call TRBJ2-3; TRBD2 might be the D (6 bases). V lost 4 bases and J lost 2, with 10 bases in between. CDR1 is LNHDA and CDR2 is SQIVND in the germline V gene (reference sequence). The CDR3 contains 14 residues. The CDR3 here is CASSKVAATDTQYF. CDR3 DNA sequence: TGTGCCAGTAGTAAAGTAGCGGCCACAGATACGCAGTATTTT. Variable domain in full (rest from reference TRBV19 and TRBJ2-3): DGGITQSPKYLFRKEGQNVTLSCEQNLNHDAMYWYRQDPGQGLRLIYYSQIVNDFQKGDIAEGYSVSREKKESFPLTVTSAQKNPTAFYLCASSKVAATDTQYFGPGTRLTVL.

This clonotype was recorded many times. The V and J genes are TRBV11-2 and TRBJ2-1; the D is unclear. V gave up 2 bases and J gave up 7 bases, with 9 bases separating them. There are 13 residues in the CDR3. Germline V lookup: CDR1 SGHAT, CDR2 FQNNGV. In DNA, the CDR3 is TGTGCCAGCAGCTTATTAAGCCGGAATGAGCAGTTCTTC. It yields the protein CASSLLSRNEQFF.

This clonotype was observed at least ten times. The chain carries TRBV6-1 and TRBJ1-2, with D unresolved. V lost 3 bases and J lost 4, with 9 bases in between. The CDR3 runs 13 residues. The V gene's germline CDR1 is MNHNS and CDR2 SASEGT. CDR3 in amino acids: CASSDGPFYGYTF. In DNA, the CDR3 is TGTGCCAGCAGTGACGGACCTTTCTATGGCTACACCTTC.

This clonotype turned up a few times. The V and J genes are TRBV7-2 and TRBJ1-4; D is perhaps TRBD1 (5 bases). In germline, CDR1 is SGHTA, CDR2 FQGNSA. CDR3 length: 12 amino acids. The germline V and J ends were trimmed by 9 bases and 11 bases, with 16 bases remaining between them. This CDR3 reads CASRDAGEKLFF. The CDR3 bases are TGTGCCAGTAGGGACGCGGGAGAGAAACTGTTTTTT. Drawing the rest from reference TRBV7-2 and TRBJ1-4, the complete variable domain is GAGVSQSPSNKVTEKGKDVELRCDPISGHTALYWYRQSLGQGLEFLIYFQGNSAPDKSGLPSDRFSAERTGGSVSTLTIQRTQQEDSAVYLCASRDAGEKLFFGSGTQLSVL.

The rearrangement links TRBV18 to TRBJ1-5; TRBD1 agrees at 7 bases. V shed 4 bases, J shed 4 bases, and the junction held 7 bases outside the gene matches. The CDR3 totals 15 residues. Germline V gene sequence: CDR1 KGHSH, CDR2 LQKENI. The CDR3 protein is CASSLGTAPNQPQHF. The CDR3 DNA sequence: TGTGCCAGCTCACTAGGGACAGCTCCTAATCAGCCCCAGCATTTT. Using reference TRBV18 and TRBJ1-5 for the parts outside the CDR3, the full variable domain is NAGVMQNPRHLVRRRGQEARLRCSPMKGHSHVYWYRQLPEEGLKFMVYLQKENIIDESGMPKERFSAEFPKEGPSILRIQQVVRGDSAAYFCASSLGTAPNQPQHFGDGTRLSIL.

This clonotype was observed at least ten times. The chain recombines TRBV5-4 with TRBJ2-1; D possibly corresponds to TRBD2 (5 bases). The CDR3 is 16 amino acids. Germline CDR1 and CDR2: SGHNT and YYREEE (reference sequence). Trimming took off 4 bases at V and 1 base at J, with 15 bases between the two ends. The CDR3 DNA is TGTGCCAGCAGCCCGACTAATCCGGGATCCTACAATGAGCAGTTCTTC. As protein: CASSPTNPGSYNEQFF. The variable domain in full, with the rest retrieved from reference TRBV5-4 and TRBJ2-1, is ETGVTQSPTHLIKTRGQQVTLRCSSQSGHNTVSWYQQALGQGPQFIFQYYREEENGRGNFPPRFSGLQFPNYSSELNVNALELDDSALYLCASSPTNPGSYNEQFFGPGTRLTVL.